This T cell receptor (beta chain) was identified in a study of response to subunit inactivated influenza vaccine. TCRdb processed the RT-PCR reads anew with MiXCR; each CDR3 protein has one entry. This table has about 310,000 distinct CDR3 sequences, roughly 22% appearing once. CDR3 length: 15 amino acids. The V gene's germline CDR1 is DFQATT and CDR2 SNEGSKA (reference sequence). Unmatched junction bases numbered 6, after V lost 3 bases and J lost 4 bases. On this clonotype itself: What it binds is unknown.

Overall study results and limits: That few new T cells are recruited by each seasonal influenza vaccination was the authors' suggestion.

Sequenced material: PBMCs from blood, taken approximately 20 months after vaccination. The rearrangement joins TRBV20-1 to TRBJ2-3; 11 nucleotides match TRBD2. The origin of this receptor is a man in his fifties or sixties who received an inactivated influenza vaccine. Here the CDR3 DNA reads TGCAGTGCTAGGCAACTAGCGGGAGCGGCAGATACGCAGTATTTT. Translating it yields CSARQLAGAADTQYF.